The 10 T cell receptor beta chains below come from one sample, sequenced in a study of blood T cell repertoires in COVID-19. TCRdb's table, derived via immunoSEQ multiplex PCR, lists solely in-frame clones and lacks some. This sample has around 700,000 clones, with around 89% found just once. The material sequenced was peripheral blood. Every receptor here comes from a woman aged 18-35 years with acute or convalescent COVID-19.

DNA for the CDR3: TGTGCAAGTCGCCCCGATTATCCGGGGATTAATGGGAACACTGAAGCTTTCTTT. Encoded protein: CASRPDYPGINGNTEAFF. V gene TRBV12-2 combines with J gene TRBJ1-1. TRBV12-2 is a known pseudogene. The CDR3 extends over 18 amino acids.

The chain uses TRBV19 and TRBJ1-2; D is possibly TRBD1 (5 bases). The V end lost 2 bases, the J end lost 7 bases, and 14 bases lay between the germline ends. Germline V gene sequence: CDR1 LNHDA, CDR2 SQIVND (reference sequence). The CDR3 is 14 residues long. The CDR3 is CASSISGTSPGYTF. The CDR3 nucleotides are TGTGCCAGTAGTATAAGCGGGACCTCCCCTGGCTACACCTTC.

The chain employs TRBV7-9 and TRBJ1-2; D is possibly TRBD1 (6 bases). Germline CDR1 reads SEHNR; CDR2 reads FQNEAQ (reference sequence). Trimming left V 2 bases short and J 10 bases short, with 14 bases between. This CDR3 contains 13 residues. CDR3 sequence: CASSLYRAGVYTF. The CDR3 DNA is TGTGCCAGCAGCTTATACAGGGCCGGGGTCTACACCTTC.

Note on this clone: The identical CDR3 is also encoded by other nucleotide sequences in the sample. The V gene is TRBV24-1, the J gene TRBJ1-2; 7 nucleotides align to TRBD1. Trimming cost V 3 bases and J 4 bases; bases outside gene matches: 1. Germline V lookup: CDR1 KGHDR, CDR2 SFDVKD. The CDR3 covers 13 residues. This CDR3 is CATSDRDSYGYTF. CDR3 in DNA: TGTGCCACCAGTGATCGGGACAGCTATGGCTACACCTTC.

The genes are TRBV5-3 and TRBJ2-3; the match to TRBD1 covers 7 bases. TRBV5-3 is flagged as an ORF with uncertain function. J was trimmed by 1 base and V by 5 bases; bases with no gene match: 7. The CDR3 consists of 15 residues. CDR3 nucleotides: TGTGCCAGAAGTTCAGGGGGATGGGGCACAGATACGCAGTATTTT. Encoded protein: CARSSGGWGTDTQYF.

The V and J genes are TRBV28 and TRBJ1-1; D gene unclear. Trimming stripped 3 bases from V and 7 bases from J, with 6 bases between. The germline V gene encodes CDR1 MDHEN and CDR2 SYDVKM. The CDR3 sequence is 11 residues long. Here the CDR3 reads CASSFSIEAFF. CDR3 nucleotide sequence: TGTGCCAGCAGTTTCAGTATTGAAGCTTTCTTT.

The V and J genes are TRBV19 and TRBJ2-5; D might be TRBD2 (5 bases). Trimming pared 2 bases from V and 5 bases from J, leaving 9 bases between. The CDR3 has 13 residues. Germline V gene sequence: CDR1 LNHDA, CDR2 SQIVND (reference sequence). The DNA for the CDR3 is TGTGCCAGTAGTATAATTCCGGGGGAGACCCAGTACTTC. Its protein is CASSIIPGETQYF.

This chain connects TRBV4-1 to TRBJ2-3; 8 bases line up with TRBD2. From germline, CDR1 is MGHRA and CDR2 YSYEKL. The CDR3 spans 19 residues. V dropped 1 base and J dropped 6; count of bases not matched to a gene: 18. CDR3: CASSQVLKEAGARGDTQYF. CDR3 coding DNA: TGCGCCAGCAGCCAAGTCCTTAAAGAAGCGGGGGCGAGAGGGGATACGCAGTATTTT.

The chain uses TRBV19 and TRBJ2-1; D uncertain. V lost 6 bases and J 0 bases, leaving 12 bases between the germline ends. The germline V gene has CDR1 LNHDA and CDR2 SQIVND (reference sequence). There are 15 residues in the CDR3. The CDR3 DNA follows: TGTGCCAGTAGACAGTCACCTAACTCCTACAATGAGCAGTTCTTC. Translation gives CASRQSPNSYNEQFF. Using reference TRBV19 and TRBJ2-1 for the parts outside the CDR3, the full variable domain is DGGITQSPKYLFRKEGQNVTLSCEQNLNHDAMYWYRQDPGQGLRLIYYSQIVNDFQKGDIAEGYSVSREKKESFPLTVTSAQKNPTAFYLCASRQSPNSYNEQFFGPGTRLTVL.

The chain carries TRBV2 and TRBJ1-2; D might be TRBD1 (5 bases). CDR3 length equals 14 residues. Looked up from germline, CDR1 is SNHLY and CDR2 is FYNNEI. V lost 8 bases and J lost 1, with 14 bases in between. The chain's CDR3 is CASSEGRGNYGYTF. The CDR3 bases are TGTGCCAGCTCAGAGGGGCGGGGTAACTATGGCTACACCTTC.